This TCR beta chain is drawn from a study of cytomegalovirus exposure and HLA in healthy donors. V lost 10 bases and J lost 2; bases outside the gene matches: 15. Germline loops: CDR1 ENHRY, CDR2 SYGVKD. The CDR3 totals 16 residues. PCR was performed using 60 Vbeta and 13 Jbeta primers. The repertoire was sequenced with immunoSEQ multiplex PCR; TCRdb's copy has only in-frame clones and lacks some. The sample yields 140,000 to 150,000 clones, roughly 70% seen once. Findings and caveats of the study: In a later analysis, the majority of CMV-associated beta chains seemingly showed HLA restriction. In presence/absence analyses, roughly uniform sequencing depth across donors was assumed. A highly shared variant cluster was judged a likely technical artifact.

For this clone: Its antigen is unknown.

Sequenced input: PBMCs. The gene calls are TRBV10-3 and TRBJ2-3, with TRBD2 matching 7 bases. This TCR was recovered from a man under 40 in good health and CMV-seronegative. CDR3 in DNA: TGTGCCACGGCGACTAGGGCGGGGGTCGACACAGATACGCAGTATTTT. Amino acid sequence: CATATRAGVDTDTQYF.